A selection of T cell receptor beta chains follows, all from one sample in a study of blood T cell repertoires in COVID-19. Data came from immunoSEQ multiplex PCR; TCRdb stores just in-frame clones and leaves some out. The sample carries 95,000 to 100,000 clones, approximately 92% recorded once. Sequenced: peripheral blood. These TCRs come from a man aged 45-65 years with active COVID-19. The CDR3 runs from the conserved cysteine through the conserved F or W. A D gene is named only where the DNA matches it firmly. Size is omitted from some rows. Given values are once, few, many or a class for expanded clones.

V,D,size,J,CDR3,DNA
TRBV29-1,TRBD1,.,TRBJ2-3,CSVGQGATDTQYF,TGCAGCGTCGGACAGGGGGCAACAGATACGCAGTATTTT
TRBV5-1,TRBD1,.,TRBJ2-1,CASSFRDRQYNEQFF,TGCGCCAGCAGCTTCAGGGACAGGCAGTACAATGAGCAGTTCTTC
TRBV11-2,.,once,TRBJ1-3,CASSLSPRGYFGNTIYF,TGTGCCAGCAGCCTCTCCCCTCGGGGGTACTTTGGAAACACCATATATTTT
TRBV5-1,TRBD1,few,TRBJ2-2,CASSLVGGPNTGELFF,TGCGCCAGCAGCTTGGTAGGGGGCCCCAACACCGGGGAGCTGTTTTTT
TRBV24-1,.,.,TRBJ2-7,CATSDQWGVQYF,TGTGCCACCAGTGACCAATGGGGAGTGCAGTACTTC
TRBV24-1,.,.,TRBJ1-2,CATSGSRVNYGYTF,TGTGCCACCAGTGGATCCAGGGTGAACTATGGCTACACCTTC
TRBV21-1,.,.,TRBJ2-5,CASSKGLEQETQYF,TGTGCCAGCAGCAAAGGTCTAGAGCAAGAGACCCAGTACTTC
TRBV27,TRBD1,.,TRBJ2-7,CASSLSGQGTYEQYF,TGTGCCAGCAGTTTATCCGGACAGGGGACCTACGAGCAGTACTTC
TRBV7-8,TRBD1,.,TRBJ1-1,CASSYRGRGLVTEAFF,TGTGCCAGCAGCTACCGAGGCAGGGGGCTGGTCACTGAAGCTTTCTTT
TRBV12-3/TRBV12-4,TRBD2,.,TRBJ2-1,CASNLTSIWQFF,TGTGCCAGCAATTTGACTAGCATCTGGCAGTTCTTC
TRBV27,.,.,TRBJ2-1,CASSPTSPSYNEQFF,TGTGCCAGCAGTCCGACTAGTCCTTCCTACAATGAGCAGTTCTTC
TRBV5-1,TRBD1,.,TRBJ1-4,CASSLVPSRDSNEKLFF,TGCGCCAGCAGCTTGGTCCCCTCCAGGGACAGTAATGAAAAACTGTTTTTT
TRBV5-4,.,.,TRBJ2-2,CASSQDSGAPNTGELFF,TGTGCCAGCAGTCAGGACTCAGGGGCGCCAAACACCGGGGAGCTGTTTTTT
TRBV29-1,TRBD2,.,TRBJ2-3,CSVERGGGADTQYF,TGCAGCGTTGAACGCGGTGGGGGGGCAGATACGCAGTATTTT
TRBV28,TRBD2,.,TRBJ2-5,CASSFKSSGSLGTQYF,TGTGCCAGCAGTTTTAAATCGAGCGGGAGTTTAGGGACCCAGTACTTC
TRBV6-5,TRBD1,.,TRBJ1-2,CASSSDRGTVFF,TGTGCCAGCAGCTCGGACAGGGGGACCGTTTTCTTC
TRBV5-1,.,.,TRBJ1-6,CASSQGGAVEPLHF,TGCGCCAGCAGCCAAGGCGGGGCGGTGGAACCCCTCCACTTT